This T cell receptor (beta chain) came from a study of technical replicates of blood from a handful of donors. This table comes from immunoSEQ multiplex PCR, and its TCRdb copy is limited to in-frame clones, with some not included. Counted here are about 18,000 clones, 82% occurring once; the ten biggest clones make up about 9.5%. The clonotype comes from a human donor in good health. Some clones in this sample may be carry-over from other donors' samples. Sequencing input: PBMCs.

The CDR3 DNA reads as TGTGCCACCAGCCCCCGGGCCGCGGGAGAAAAACTGTTTTTT. It yields the protein CATSPRAAGEKLFF. The chain carries TRBV15 and TRBJ1-4; D gene unclear. V lost 5 bases and J 8 bases, leaving 15 bases between the germline ends. Germline V gene sequence: CDR1 LNHNV, CDR2 YYDKDF (reference sequence). CDR3 length: 14 residues.